The clone carrying this T cell receptor beta chain showed up just a few times. V was trimmed by 1 base and J by 0 bases, leaving 6 bases between them. The CDR3 has 14 amino acids. CDR1 and CDR2 from the germline V gene are LGHNA and YNFKEQ. This record comes from a study of cytomegalovirus exposure and HLA in healthy donors. A multiplex PCR was run with 60 Vbeta primers and 13 Jbeta primers. Data came from immunoSEQ multiplex PCR; TCRdb stores just in-frame clones and leaves some out. The data show about 180,000 clones, approximately 80% seen once. The receptor's source is a girl aged 2-10 years in good health and CMV-seropositive. The V call is TRBV4-2, the J call TRBJ1-1; D remains ambiguous. Sample: PBMCs. CDR3 sequence: CASSQGSLNTEAFF. The CDR3, as DNA: TGTGCCAGCAGCCAAGGAAGCCTGAACACTGAAGCTTTCTTT.